One T cell receptor (beta chain) is described in this entry. PCR was performed using 60 Vbeta and 13 Jbeta primers. TCRdb keeps only in-frame clones here, not all; method: immunoSEQ multiplex PCR. The sample carries about 120,000 clones, around 74% recorded once. The data are from a study of cytomegalovirus exposure and HLA in healthy donors. The CDR3 totals 16 residues. From germline, CDR1 is SGDLS and CDR2 YYNGEE. Trimming left V 3 bases short and J 0 bases short, with 16 bases between. These donors, healthy bone marrow donors, were studied. The sequenced sample consisted of PBMCs. This chain connects TRBV9 to TRBJ2-7, with D tentatively TRBD1 (6 bases). The TCR was taken from a man aged 55 to 70 in good health and CMV-seropositive. The CDR3 DNA sequence: TGTGCCAGCAGCGGAGATCTCAGGGGACCCTCCTACGAGCAGTACTTC. Protein product: CASSGDLRGPSYEQYF.